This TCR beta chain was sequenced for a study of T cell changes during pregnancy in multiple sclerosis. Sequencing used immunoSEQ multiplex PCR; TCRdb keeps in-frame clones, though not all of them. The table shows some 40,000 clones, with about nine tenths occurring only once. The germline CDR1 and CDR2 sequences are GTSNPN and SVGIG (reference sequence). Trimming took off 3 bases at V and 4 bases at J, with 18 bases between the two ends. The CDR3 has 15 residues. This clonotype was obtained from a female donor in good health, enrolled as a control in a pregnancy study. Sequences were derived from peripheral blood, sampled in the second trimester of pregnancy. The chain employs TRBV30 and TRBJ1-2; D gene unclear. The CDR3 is CAWRERNRDLYGYTF. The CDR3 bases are TGTGCCTGGAGGGAACGTAACCGGGATCTCTATGGCTACACCTTC. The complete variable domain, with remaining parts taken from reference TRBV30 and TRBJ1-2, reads SQTIHQWPATLVQPVGSPLSLECTVEGTSNPNLYWYRQAAGRGLQLLFYSVGIGQISSEVPQNLSASRPQDRQFILSSKKLLLSDSGFYLCAWRERNRDLYGYTFGSGTRLTVV.